This entry concerns a single T cell receptor beta chain. It has no known antigen specificity. A single base separates this from a much larger clone, so it may be a read error. Libraries came from RT-PCR. Sequencing was performed on an Illumina HiSeq 2500. TCRdb passed the public sequencing reads through fastp at Q25 and MiXCR, retaining productive beta sequences. Every CDR3 protein is listed once, alongside the most common genes and DNA of its rows. In this sample the table shows around 490,000 distinct CDR3 sequences, less than 8% of which occur a single time. The top ten hold 10% to 15% of the sample. The source of the sample is a study of response to subunit inactivated influenza vaccine listed by TCRdb under 2018. For context, the study as a whole: Deep quantitative T cell receptor repertoire profiling was used in the study to track responses to a trivalent subunit inactivated influenza vaccine.

The CDR3 contains 15 residues, cysteine and phenylalanine counted. Left in the record is the CDR3 DNA by itself, 45 bases read in frame from the first base. CDR1 and CDR2 (SNHLY, FYNNEI) derive from the germline V gene. The full study reports these points: The authors suggested that each seasonal influenza vaccination may recruit only a limited number of new T cells.

The chain couples TRBV2 to TRBJ2-1; 8 nucleotides in the junction match TRBD2. Material: PBMCs from blood, obtained roughly 24 months after vaccination. This receptor was identified in a man between 50 and 69 years old who received an inactivated influenza vaccine. Donor details come from another sample of the same person, matched by shared clones. The DNA is TGTGTCAGCAGTTACAACGGGGGGGCCTCCGATGAGCAGTTCTTC. This translates into CVSSYNGGASDEQFF.